This T cell receptor beta chain derives from a study of glioma-infiltrating T cells after dendritic cell vaccination. Time point noted: after dendritic cell vaccination, including at tumor progression/relapse. Study-level results: Survival was not directly related to TCR clonality in these patients.

The germline V gene encodes CDR1 GTSNPN and CDR2 SVGIG (reference sequence). V lost 0 bases, J lost 5 bases, and 3 bases lay in between. The CDR3 is 11 residues long. In regard to this clone: Its antigen remains unidentified.

Sequenced by immunoSEQ multiplex PCR; TCRdb stores in-frame clones only, minus some. The table shows 85,000 or so clones, with around 85% occurring only once. The clonotype comes from a human donor with glioblastoma. The chain links TRBV30 to TRBJ2-3; D not certain. Specimen: blood, collected after dendritic cell vaccination. The CDR3, as DNA: TGTGCCTGGAGTGTACAAGATACGCAGTATTTT. Translating it yields CAWSVQDTQYF.